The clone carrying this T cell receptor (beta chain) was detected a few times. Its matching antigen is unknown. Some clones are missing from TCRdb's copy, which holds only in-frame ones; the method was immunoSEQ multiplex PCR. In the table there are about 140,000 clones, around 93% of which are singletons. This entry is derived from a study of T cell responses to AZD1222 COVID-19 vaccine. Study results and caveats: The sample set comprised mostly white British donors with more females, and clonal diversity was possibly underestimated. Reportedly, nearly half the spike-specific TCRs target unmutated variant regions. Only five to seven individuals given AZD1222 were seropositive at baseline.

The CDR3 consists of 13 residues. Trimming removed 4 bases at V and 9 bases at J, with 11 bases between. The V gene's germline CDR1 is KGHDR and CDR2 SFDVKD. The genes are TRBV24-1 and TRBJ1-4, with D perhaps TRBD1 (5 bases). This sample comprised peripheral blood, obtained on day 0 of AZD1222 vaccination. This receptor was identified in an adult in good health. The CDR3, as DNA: TGTGCCACCAGTGAAGGGCCGGGACAAAAACTGTTTTTT. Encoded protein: CATSEGPGQKLFF.